Below are 3 T cell receptor beta chains sequenced from a single sample in a study of PD-L1 blockade in urothelial cancer. Libraries were prepared by immunoSEQ multiplex PCR; TCRdb keeps only in-frame clonotypes and omits some of them. The sample comprises about 95,000 clones, nearly 90% of which are singletons, and around 1.6% rests with the top ten. Time point: pretreatment peripheral blood. Material: PBMCs, obtained around atezolizumab (anti-PD-L1) treatment. These receptors originate from a man aged 60 to 69 with urothelial cancer.

V and J are TRBV6-7 and TRBJ2-7, with a weak D call TRBD1 (5 bases). TRBV6-7 is assigned to the ORF class and has an uncertain function. V was shortened by 2 bases and J by 2 bases, with 19 bases between the two germline ends. The CDR3 is made up of 17 amino acids. In DNA form, the CDR3 reads TGTGCCAGCAGTTACGTCAGGGTTCCGGCAGAAACCTACGAGCAGTACTTC. Translated, it gives CASSYVRVPAETYEQYF.

The V and J genes are TRBV9 and TRBJ2-7; 7 positions match TRBD2. The CDR3 has 14 amino acids. Germline V gene sequence: CDR1 SGDLS, CDR2 YYNGEE. The V segment lost 0 bases and the J segment 4 bases; nucleotides outside the gene matches: 4. CDR3: CASSVAGGEYEQYF. In DNA, the CDR3 is TGTGCCAGCAGCGTAGCGGGAGGCGAGTACGAGCAGTACTTC.

The J gene is TRBJ2-3, the V gene TRBV19; weak D call: TRBD2 (5 bases). The ends were cut back, 1 base at V and 6 bases at J, with 14 bases in the middle. Germline V gives CDR1 LNHDA, CDR2 SQIVND (reference sequence). The length of the CDR3 is 15 residues. In DNA form, the CDR3 reads TGTGCCAGTAGTATAGGATTGGCGGGTCTGGATACGCAGTATTTT. Translation: CASSIGLAGLDTQYF.